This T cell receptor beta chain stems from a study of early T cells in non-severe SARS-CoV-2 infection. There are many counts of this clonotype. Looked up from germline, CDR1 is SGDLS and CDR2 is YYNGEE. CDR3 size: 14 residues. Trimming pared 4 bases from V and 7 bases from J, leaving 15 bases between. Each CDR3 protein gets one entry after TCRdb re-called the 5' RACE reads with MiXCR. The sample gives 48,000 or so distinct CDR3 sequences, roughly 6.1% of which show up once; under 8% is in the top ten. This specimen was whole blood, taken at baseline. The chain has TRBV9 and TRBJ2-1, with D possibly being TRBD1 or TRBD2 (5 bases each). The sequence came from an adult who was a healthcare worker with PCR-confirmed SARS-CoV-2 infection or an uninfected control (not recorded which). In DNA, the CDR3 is TGTGCCAGCAGCACCTCCGGGACGACAAATGAGCAGTTCTTC. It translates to CASSTSGTTNEQFF.